The rows below give T cell receptor beta chains drawn from one sample of a study of T cell responses to AZD1222 COVID-19 vaccine. Here immunoSEQ multiplex PCR was the method, and the copy in TCRdb shows in-frame clones only, minus some. The sample contains over 110,000 clones, roughly 93% of which appear only once. The sample consisted of peripheral blood, taken 28 days after the second AZD1222 dose. These receptors were obtained from an adult who received the AZD1222 COVID-19 vaccine. Both conserved end residues are part of each CDR3. A D gene is named only where the DNA matches it firmly. Only part of the rows carry a size: once, few, many, or a class if the clone is expanded.

NA	TRBJ2-6	TRBV10-3	16	NA	TGTGCCATCAGTGAGTTGGGGGCAGGCGGGGCCAACGTCCTGACTTTC	CAISELGAGGANVLTF
once	TRBJ2-3	TRBV24-1	18	TRBD1	TGTGCCACCAGTGACCAGACTCCGGGACAGGGTTGGTCAGATACGCAGTATTTT	CATSDQTPGQGWSDTQYF
NA	TRBJ1-2	TRBV18	13	NA	TGTGCCAGCTCACCTGAAAGCCTCGTAGGCTACACCTTC	CASSPESLVGYTF
NA	TRBJ1-1	TRBV2	14	NA	TGTGCCAGCAGTGAGTCGGGACTGAACACTGAAGCTTTCTTT	CASSESGLNTEAFF
NA	TRBJ1-2	TRBV28	16	TRBD1	TGTGCCAGCAGTTCCGGGACAGGGAAGGGAAGCTATGGCTACACCTTC	CASSSGTGKGSYGYTF
NA	TRBJ1-1	TRBV3-1/TRBV3-2	13	NA	TGTGCCAGCAGCCTAAGGGGGGGCACTGAAGCTTTCTTT	CASSLRGGTEAFF
NA	TRBJ1-2	TRBV28	14	NA	TGTGCCAGCAGTTTCACAGGGCGCGACTATGGCTACACCTTC	CASSFTGRDYGYTF
NA	TRBJ1-4	TRBV5-8	16	NA	TGTGCCAGCAGGTGGGGGGCCCTTTCCCCGAATGAAAAACTGTTTTTT	CASRWGALSPNEKLFF
NA	TRBJ1-5	TRBV6-4	14	TRBD1	TGTGCCAGCAGTGCTACAGGGGACAATCAGCCCCAGCATTTT	CASSATGDNQPQHF
once	TRBJ1-1	TRBV19	14	NA	TGTGCCAGTAGTATAGGGGGCGGAAGAACTGAAGCTTTCTTT	CASSIGGGRTEAFF
NA	TRBJ1-3	TRBV5-8	16	NA	TGTGCCAGCAGCTTGGACCAGGTCTACTCTGGAAACACCATATATTTT	CASSLDQVYSGNTIYF
once	TRBJ2-2	TRBV27	15	NA	TGTGCCAGCAGTCTAAGGGATGCGAACACCGGGGAGCTGTTTTTT	CASSLRDANTGELFF
NA	TRBJ1-2	TRBV3-1/TRBV3-2	12	NA	TGTGCCAGCAGGGGTTGGGACTATGGCTACACCTTC	CASRGWDYGYTF
NA	TRBJ2-1	TRBV10-3	14	NA	TGTGCCACCAACAGGGAGGAGGGGACCAATGAGCAGTTCTTC	CATNREEGTNEQFF
NA	TRBJ2-5	TRBV28	15	NA	TGTGCCAGCAGTTCCCCCTCAATCGGAATGGAGACCCAGTACTTC	CASSSPSIGMETQYF
NA	TRBJ1-1	TRBV5-6	15	NA	TGTGCCAGCAGCTTGGCTGGGGGAGTGAACACTGAAGCTTTCTTT	CASSLAGGVNTEAFF
NA	TRBJ2-2	TRBV7-2	15	TRBD2	TGTGCCAGCAGCTTAGGGGTAGCGGGGGGAAGGGAGCTGTTTTTT	CASSLGVAGGRELFF
NA	TRBJ1-5	TRBV23-1	15	NA	TGCGCCAGCAGTCAATTGGAGTTAGAGGATCAGCCCCAGCATTTT	CASSQLELEDQPQHF
NA	TRBJ1-2	TRBV18	18	TRBD1	TGTGCCAGCTCACCGGTGAACCCCGCGGGACAGGGCCGAGATGGCTACACCTTC	CASSPVNPAGQGRDGYTF
NA	TRBJ1-6	TRBV7-2	16	NA	TGTGCCAGCAGCTTGGCTCCGGGACCGAAGACTTCACCCCTCCACTTT	CASSLAPGPKTSPLHF
NA	TRBJ1-6	TRBV19	15	NA	TGTGCCAGTAGTATAGATCCGGGCCGAAATTCACCCCTCCACTTT	CASSIDPGRNSPLHF
NA	TRBJ2-3	TRBV5-1	13	TRBD1	TGCGCCAGCAATCAGGGGGCAGAAGATACGCAGTATTTT	CASNQGAEDTQYF
NA	TRBJ2-5	TRBV7-2	14	TRBD2	TGTGCCAGCAGCATCACGGGGGGGCAAGAGACCCAGTACTTC	CASSITGGQETQYF
NA	TRBJ1-1	TRBV6-1	16	NA	TGTGCCAGCAGTGCCCACCGGTCAGGGATGAACACTGAAGCTTTCTTT	CASSAHRSGMNTEAFF
NA	TRBJ2-3	TRBV7-6	15	NA	TGTGCCAGCAGCTCCCAGGGGGGCCTCACAGATACGCAGTATTTT	CASSSQGGLTDTQYF
NA	TRBJ1-3	TRBV5-1	19	NA	TGCGCCAGCAGCTCAAACGGAGTGGGGAGACGGCGCTCTGGAAACACCATATATTTT	CASSSNGVGRRRSGNTIYF
NA	TRBJ1-1	TRBV28	13	NA	TGTGCCACCAGCGGGGTTATGAACACTGAAGCTTTCTTT	CATSGVMNTEAFF
NA	TRBJ2-2	TRBV19	15	NA	TGTGCCAGTAGCCGGCGGGTCGGCGACACCGGGGAGCTGTTTTTT	CASSRRVGDTGELFF
once	TRBJ1-3	TRBV7-9	15	NA	TGTGCCAGCAGCTTAGGGGGGAGCTCCTTAAACACCATATATTTT	CASSLGGSSLNTIYF
NA	TRBJ1-2	TRBV15	17	TRBD1	TGTGCCACCAGCAGAGATAAACGGGACAGGGCGGATTATGGCTACACCTTC	CATSRDKRDRADYGYTF
NA	TRBJ1-6	TRBV30	15	NA	TGTGCCTGGAGTGGAGGGGGGGGCCTCTATTCACCCCTCCACTTT	CAWSGGGGLYSPLHF
NA	TRBJ1-5	TRBV11-2	14	NA	TGTGCCAGCAGCTTAGGGGGGGCGGATCAGCCCCAGCATTTT	CASSLGGADQPQHF
NA	TRBJ2-1	TRBV28	14	TRBD2	TGTGCCAGCAGTTTAATGACTAGCAACAATGAGCAGTTCTTC	CASSLMTSNNEQFF
NA	TRBJ2-7	TRBV19	13	NA	TGTGCCAGTAGTTGGGCTGTGGAATACGAGCAGTACTTC	CASSWAVEYEQYF
NA	TRBJ1-2	TRBV14	13	TRBD1	TGTGCCAGCAGCCCGACAGGGACCTATGGCTACACCTTC	CASSPTGTYGYTF
few	TRBJ1-5	TRBV10-3	15	TRBD1	TGTGCCACCGCCGGGAGCAGGGGGCCGGAGGAAGCCCAGCATTTT	CATAGSRGPEEAQHF
NA	TRBJ2-1	TRBV28	17	TRBD2	TGTGCCAGCAGTTACACTAGGGCTAGCGGATCCTACAATGAGCAGTTCTTC	CASSYTRASGSYNEQFF
NA	TRBJ1-1	TRBV3-1/TRBV3-2	14	NA	TGTGCCAGCAGCCTGTCTGGGGGGGACACTGAAGCTTTCTTT	CASSLSGGDTEAFF
NA	TRBJ1-2	TRBV7-2	15	TRBD1	TGTGCCAGCAGCCCCGGGACAGGGTTAAACTATGGCTACACCTTC	CASSPGTGLNYGYTF
NA	TRBJ1-2	TRBV27	15	NA	TGTGCCAGCAGTTTATCTATCGGGGTCTATGGTGGCTACACCTTC	CASSLSIGVYGGYTF
NA	TRBJ1-5	TRBV6-1	13	NA	TGTGCCAGCAGCCCCGGGCCCTCCCAGCCCCAGCATTTT	CASSPGPSQPQHF
NA	TRBJ1-5	TRBV27	13	NA	TGTGCCAGCAGTTTCGGGCAGAATCAGCCCCAGCATTTT	CASSFGQNQPQHF
NA	TRBJ1-1	TRBV28	13	TRBD1	TGTGCCAGCAGTTTACCACAGGGGGCAAGAGCTTTCTTT	CASSLPQGARAFF
NA	TRBJ2-1	TRBV4-2	18	NA	TGTGCCAGCAGCCATGAAAAAGGATCGCCCCTCCTACACGATGAGCAGTTCTTC	CASSHEKGSPLLHDEQFF
NA	TRBJ1-1	TRBV10-3	12	NA	TGTGCCATCAAAAAAGAGGGCACTGAAGCTTTCTTT	CAIKKEGTEAFF
once	TRBJ1-5	TRBV4-1	14	NA	TGCGCCAGCAGCCAAGGGGGGGAAGGGGAGCCCCAGCATTTT	CASSQGGEGEPQHF
NA	TRBJ1-5	TRBV19	15	NA	TGTGCCAGTACCATGGGACCACACAGCAATCAGCCCCAGCATTTT	CASTMGPHSNQPQHF
few	TRBJ1-1	TRBV19	13	NA	TGTGCCAGTAGTTCGTTGATGAACACTGAAGCTTTCTTT	CASSSLMNTEAFF
NA	TRBJ1-5	TRBV19	15	TRBD1	TGTGCCAGTAGTACGGGACAGACGAGCAATCAGCCCCAGCATTTT	CASSTGQTSNQPQHF
NA	TRBJ1-2	TRBV6-1	13	TRBD1	TGTGCCAGCAGTGAGCGGGACAGGGGTGGCTACACCTTC	CASSERDRGGYTF
NA	TRBJ2-5	TRBV5-1	16	TRBD2	TGCGCCAGCAGCTTGGGGACTAGCGGACACCAAGAGACCCAGTACTTC	CASSLGTSGHQETQYF
once	TRBJ2-7	TRBV7-8	16	TRBD1	TGTGCCAGCAGCTTAAACCATCGGACAGGTCTAGGGGAGCAGTACTTC	CASSLNHRTGLGEQYF
NA	TRBJ2-1	TRBV11-2	15	NA	TGTGCCAGCAGCCCCTGGACTAACTCCTACAATGAGCAGTTCTTC	CASSPWTNSYNEQFF
NA	TRBJ1-1	TRBV11-2	11	NA	TGTGCCAGCAGCTTCTCTCTAGGGGCTTTCTTT	CASSFSLGAFF
NA	TRBJ2-1	TRBV19	15	TRBD2	TGTGCCAGTAGTATCAAAGCGGGAGGTTACAATGAGCAGTTCTTC	CASSIKAGGYNEQFF
NA	TRBJ1-2	TRBV6-5	16	TRBD1	TGTGCCAGCAGTTACAACTCCGGGACAGTGAACTATGGCTACACCTTC	CASSYNSGTVNYGYTF
NA	TRBJ1-2	TRBV3-1/TRBV3-2	15	TRBD1	TGTGCCAGCAGCCAAGAAGGACAGGGGAACTATGGCTACACCTTC	CASSQEGQGNYGYTF